Sequencing of this TCR beta chain was carried out in a study of cytomegalovirus exposure and HLA in healthy donors. Study-wide context: About 179 million T cells yielded over 90 million unique TCR beta sequences in earlier analysis. Findings and limits, study-wide: The analysis excluded some indistinguishable V segments, including TRBV6-2 and TRBV6-3. The likely explanation for a cluster of highly shared sequence variants was sequencing artifact. Reports state that TCR beta sequences accurately predicted most subjects' HLA-A and HLA-B alleles.

The trim removed 5 bases at V and 2 bases at J, leaving 2 bases unmatched. The CDR3 runs to 13 residues. CDR1 and CDR2 from the germline V gene are SGHVS and FNYEAQ. Remarks on this clone: Its antigen is undetermined.

PCR amplification relied on 60 Vbeta primers (plus 13 Jbeta primers). The table came from immunoSEQ multiplex PCR; TCRdb's copy has only in-frame clones and leaves some out. Its table records 50,000 to 80,000 clones. Sequenced input: PBMCs. This chain connects TRBV7-6 to TRBJ1-2, with 7 bases that match TRBD1. The source of this sequence is a woman aged 18-29 years in good health and CMV-seronegative. The DNA of the CDR3 is TGTGCCAGCAGCCCGACAGGGAACTATGGCTACACCTTC. It specifies CASSPTGNYGYTF.